This is a list of T cell receptor beta chains from one sample in a study of response to subunit inactivated influenza vaccine. TCRdb fed the RT-PCR reads into MiXCR, producing one record per CDR3 protein. Here the sample spans hundreds of thousands of distinct CDR3 sequences, roughly 8.2% being singletons. The starting material was PBMCs from blood, obtained around 25 months after vaccination. These TCRs come from a man in his fifties or sixties who received an inactivated influenza vaccine. Each CDR3 is given with its conserved first and last residue. Fields, in order: V gene, J gene, clone size, D gene, CDR3 protein, CDR3 DNA. A D gene is named only where the DNA matches it firmly. Not every row has a clone size; where given, it reads once, few, many or a size class.

>TRBV19|TRBJ1-2|.|.
CASSIAATNYGYTF
TGTGCCAGTAGTATAGCGGCGACTAACTATGGCTACACCTTC
>TRBV7-2|TRBJ2-7|.|.
CASSLDTRLGEQYF
TGTGCCAGCAGCTTAGACACACGGCTCGGCGAGCAGTACTTC
>TRBV5-1|TRBJ1-1|many|.
CASREGFGTEAFF
TGCGCCAGCAGGGAGGGGTTTGGCACTGAAGCTTTCTTT
>TRBV6-6|TRBJ2-5|many|.
CASSYELRETQYF
TGTGCCAGCAGTTACGAGCTGCGAGAGACCCAGTACTTC
>TRBV6-1|TRBJ2-7|many|.
CASSPSSSYEQYF
TGTGCCAGCAGCCCCAGCTCGTCCTACGAGCAGTACTTC
>TRBV6-1|TRBJ1-2|.|.
CASRKRGQLDGYTF
TGTGCCAGCAGAAAACGGGGGCAGCTCGATGGCTACACCTTC
>TRBV6-2/TRBV6-3|TRBJ2-7|many|TRBD2
CASRYLAGDDEQYF
TGTGCCAGCAGATATCTAGCGGGAGACGACGAGCAGTACTTC
>TRBV5-6|TRBJ2-7|.|TRBD1
CASSWMTGSSSYEQYF
TGTGCCAGCAGCTGGATGACAGGGTCGAGCTCCTACGAGCAGTACTTC
>TRBV2|TRBJ1-2|.|.
CASSETGFGYTF
TGTGCCAGCAGTGAAACAGGGTTTGGCTACACCTTC
>TRBV7-8|TRBJ1-5|few|.
CASSLASVQPQHF
TGTGCCAGCAGCTTAGCCTCGGTTCAGCCCCAGCATTTT
>TRBV6-1|TRBJ1-1|few|.
CASVPPGRPGFAFF
TGTGCCAGCGTACCCCCCGGGCGCCCCGGGTTTGCTTTCTTT
>TRBV15|TRBJ2-5|many|.
CATSRVGRLQETQYF
TGTGCCACCAGCAGGGTCGGGCGCTTACAAGAGACCCAGTACTTC
>TRBV19|TRBJ2-7|.|TRBD1
CASSTDAGTGGYEQYF
TGTGCCAGTAGTACGGACGCCGGGACAGGGGGCTACGAGCAGTACTTC
>TRBV19|TRBJ2-1|few|TRBD2
CASSSSGHSYNEQFF
TGTGCCAGTAGTTCTAGCGGGCATTCCTACAATGAGCAGTTCTTC
>TRBV6-2/TRBV6-3|TRBJ2-1|few|TRBD2
CASIPSGRVYGGEQFF
TGTGCCAGCATACCTAGCGGGAGGGTCTACGGGGGTGAGCAGTTCTTC
>TRBV20-1|TRBJ2-1|few|TRBD2
CSARVGTSGGGRNYNEQFF
TGCAGTGCTAGAGTAGGTACTAGCGGGGGAGGAAGAAATTACAATGAGCAGTTCTTC
>TRBV5-4|TRBJ2-1|many|.
CASSAETYNEQFF
TGTGCCAGCAGCGCCGAGACCTACAATGAGCAGTTCTTC
>TRBV5-5|TRBJ2-7|few|.
CASSLEKIPYEQYF
TGTGCCAGCAGCTTGGAGAAGATCCCCTACGAGCAGTACTTC
>TRBV20-1|TRBJ2-5|many|TRBD2
CSASVPAGARQETQYF
TGCAGTGCTAGTGTTCCGGCGGGAGCGAGGCAAGAGACCCAGTACTTC
>TRBV4-2|TRBJ1-1|.|.
CASSQDVRGSTEAFF
TGTGCCAGCAGCCAAGACGTCAGGGGTTCCACTGAAGCTTTCTTT
>TRBV9|TRBJ2-2|.|.
CASRAAGTPNTGELFF
TGTGCCAGCAGGGCCGCCGGCACACCGAACACCGGGGAGCTGTTTTTT
>TRBV7-2|TRBJ1-1|.|.
CASSPGSGGAVSTEAFF
TGTGCCAGCAGCCCAGGAAGCGGTGGGGCAGTTAGCACTGAAGCTTTCTTT
>TRBV11-2|TRBJ2-1|few|.
CASSLRRNEQFF
TGTGCCAGCAGCTTGAGGCGAAATGAGCAGTTCTTC
>TRBV10-3|TRBJ2-2|few|.
CAISDVTDPIRGASGELFF
TGTGCCATCAGTGACGTTACAGACCCGATACGGGGCGCGAGCGGGGAGCTGTTTTTT
>TRBV27|TRBJ2-5|.|.
CASSLKAEQETQYF
TGTGCCAGCAGTTTAAAGGCCGAGCAAGAGACCCAGTACTTC
>TRBV30|TRBJ1-5|few|.
CAWSVGAYSNQPQHF
TGTGCCTGGAGTGTTGGTGCGTATAGCAATCAGCCCCAGCATTTT
>TRBV28|TRBJ2-7|few|TRBD1
CATTDRGFYEQYF
TGTGCCACTACAGACAGGGGATTCTACGAGCAGTACTTC
>TRBV25-1|TRBJ2-2|many|.
CASSEEGIPGELFF
TGTGCCAGCAGTGAGGAAGGTATTCCCGGGGAGCTGTTTTTT
>TRBV2|TRBJ1-6|.|TRBD1
CASRGTGGNSPLHF
TGTGCCAGCAGGGGGACAGGGGGTAATTCACCCCTCCACTTT
>TRBV29-1|TRBJ2-1|many|.
CSARTGEQFF
TGCAGCGCAAGGACCGGTGAGCAGTTCTTC
>TRBV6-4|TRBJ2-5|many|.
CASSPETSGTQYF
TGTGCCAGCAGTCCAGAGACGAGTGGGACCCAGTACTTC
>TRBV5-1|TRBJ1-4|.|.
CASSLNVGANEKLFF
TGCGCCAGCAGCTTGAATGTAGGGGCTAATGAAAAACTGTTTTTT
>TRBV4-2|TRBJ2-5|few|.
CASSQVLIQETQYF
TGTGCCAGCAGCCAAGTCCTCATCCAAGAGACCCAGTACTTC